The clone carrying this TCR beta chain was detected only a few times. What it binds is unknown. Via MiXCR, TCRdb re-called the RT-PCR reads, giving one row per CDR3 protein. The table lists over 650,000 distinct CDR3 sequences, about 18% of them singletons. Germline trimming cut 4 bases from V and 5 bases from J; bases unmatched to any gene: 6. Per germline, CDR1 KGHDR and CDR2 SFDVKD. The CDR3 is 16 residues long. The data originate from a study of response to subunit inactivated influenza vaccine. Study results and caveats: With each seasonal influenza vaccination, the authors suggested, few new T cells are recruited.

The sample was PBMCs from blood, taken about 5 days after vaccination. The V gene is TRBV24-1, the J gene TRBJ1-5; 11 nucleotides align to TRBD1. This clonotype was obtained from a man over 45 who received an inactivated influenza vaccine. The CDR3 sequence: CATSDSGQGADQPQHF. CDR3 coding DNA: TGTGCCACCAGTGACTCCGGACAGGGGGCGGATCAGCCCCAGCATTTT.